The clone carrying this TCR beta chain was seen once. Per the original methods: Reference gene primer amplification gave estimated nucleated cell counts. Here immunoSEQ multiplex PCR was the method, and the copy in TCRdb shows in-frame clones only, minus some. That table furnishes V, J and clone size, whereas the DNA furnished D and trimming. Of tens of thousands of clones detected, roughly 90% appear once; the ten largest clones hold around 11%. CDR1 is SEHNR, CDR2 FQNEAQ, per germline (reference sequence). V gave up 2 bases and J gave up 1 base, with 2 bases separating them. The CDR3 covers 12 residues. This sample is drawn from a study of blood T cell repertoires in COVID-19. Study at large: Material from acute and convalescent COVID-19 was sourced from the United States, Italy and Spain. In each case, the material was cDNA or gDNA derived from T cells, B-cell-depleted T cells, or PBMCs.

The sample was peripheral blood. The chain combines TRBV7-9 with TRBJ2-5; D unresolved. The TCR sequence derives from a human donor in a cohort sampled during active COVID-19. The CDR3 sequence: CASSLLQETQYF. CDR3 coding DNA: TGTGCCAGCAGCTTACTCCAAGAGACCCAGTACTTC.